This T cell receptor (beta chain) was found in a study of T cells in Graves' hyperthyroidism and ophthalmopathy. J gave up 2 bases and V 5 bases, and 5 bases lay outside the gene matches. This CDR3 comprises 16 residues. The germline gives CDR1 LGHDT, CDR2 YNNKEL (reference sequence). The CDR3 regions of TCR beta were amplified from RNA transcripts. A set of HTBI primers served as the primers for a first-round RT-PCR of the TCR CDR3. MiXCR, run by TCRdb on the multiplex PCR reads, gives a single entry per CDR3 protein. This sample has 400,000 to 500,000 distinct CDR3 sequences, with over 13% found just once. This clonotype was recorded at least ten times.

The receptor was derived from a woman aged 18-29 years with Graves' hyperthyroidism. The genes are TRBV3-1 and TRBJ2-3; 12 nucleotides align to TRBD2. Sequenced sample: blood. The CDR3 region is CASSARLAGVTDTQYF. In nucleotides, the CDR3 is TGTGCCAGCAGCGCACGACTAGCGGGAGTCACAGATACGCAGTATTTT.